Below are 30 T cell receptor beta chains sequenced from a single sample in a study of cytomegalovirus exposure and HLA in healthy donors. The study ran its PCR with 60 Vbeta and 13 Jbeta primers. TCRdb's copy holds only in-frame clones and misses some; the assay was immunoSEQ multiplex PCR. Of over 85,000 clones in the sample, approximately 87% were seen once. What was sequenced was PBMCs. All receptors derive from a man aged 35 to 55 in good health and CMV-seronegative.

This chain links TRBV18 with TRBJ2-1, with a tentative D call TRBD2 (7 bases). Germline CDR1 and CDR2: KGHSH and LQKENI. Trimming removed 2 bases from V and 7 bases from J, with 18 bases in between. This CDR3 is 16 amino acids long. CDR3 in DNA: TGTGCCAGCTCACCAAATCGCGCGGGGGCCACGAATGAGCAGTTCTTC. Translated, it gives CASSPNRAGATNEQFF.

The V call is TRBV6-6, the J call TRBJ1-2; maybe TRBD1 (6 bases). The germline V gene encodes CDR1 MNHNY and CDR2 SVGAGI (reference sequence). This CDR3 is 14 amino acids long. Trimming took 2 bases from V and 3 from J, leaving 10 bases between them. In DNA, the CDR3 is TGTGCCAGCAGTTACAAGGGGGTGGACTATGGCTACACCTTC. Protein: CASSYKGVDYGYTF.

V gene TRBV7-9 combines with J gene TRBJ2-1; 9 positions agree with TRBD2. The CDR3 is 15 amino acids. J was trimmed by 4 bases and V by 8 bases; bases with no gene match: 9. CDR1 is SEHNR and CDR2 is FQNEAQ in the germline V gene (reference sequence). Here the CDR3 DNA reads TGTGCCAGCTTTGTGGCGGGGGGGGCTTACAATGAGCAGTTCTTC. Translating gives CASFVAGGAYNEQFF.

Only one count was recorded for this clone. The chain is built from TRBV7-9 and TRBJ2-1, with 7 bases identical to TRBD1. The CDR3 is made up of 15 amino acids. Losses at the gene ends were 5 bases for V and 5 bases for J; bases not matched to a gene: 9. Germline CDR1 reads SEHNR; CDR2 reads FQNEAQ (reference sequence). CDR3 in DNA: TGTGCCAGCAGCGTAACGTCGGGACAGAACAATGAGCAGTTCTTC. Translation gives CASSVTSGQNNEQFF. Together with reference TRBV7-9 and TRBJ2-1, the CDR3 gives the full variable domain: DTGVSQNPRHKITKRGQNVTFRCDPISEHNRLYWYRQTLGQGPEFLTYFQNEAQLEKSRLLSDRFSAERPKGSFSTLEIQRTEQGDSAMYLCASSVTSGQNNEQFFGPGTRLTVL.

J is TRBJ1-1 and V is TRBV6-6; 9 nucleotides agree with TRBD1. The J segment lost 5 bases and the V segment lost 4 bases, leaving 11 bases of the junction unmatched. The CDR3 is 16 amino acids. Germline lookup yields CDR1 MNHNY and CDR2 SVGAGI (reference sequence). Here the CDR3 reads CASSLGTGFLGTEAFF. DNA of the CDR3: TGTGCCAGCAGTTTGGGGACAGGGTTTTTGGGAACTGAAGCTTTCTTT.

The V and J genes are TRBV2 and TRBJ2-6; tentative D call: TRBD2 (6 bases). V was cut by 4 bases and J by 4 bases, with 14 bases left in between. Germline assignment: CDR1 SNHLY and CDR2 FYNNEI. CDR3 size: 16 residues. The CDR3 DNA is TGTGCCAGCAGTGCCCCAACTAGCCCCGGGGCCAACGTCCTGACTTTC. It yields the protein CASSAPTSPGANVLTF.

The DNA of the CDR3 is TGCGCCAGCAGTCACTCGGACAGGGGGCGTAATTCACCCCTCCACTTT. It yields the protein CASSHSDRGRNSPLHF. V usage is TRBV23-1 and J usage is TRBJ1-6; 11 bases align to TRBD1. TRBV23-1 is sorted into the ORF group, with uncertain function. The V gene end was trimmed by 3 bases and the J gene end by 6 bases; junction bases not matched to a gene: 4. The CDR3 contains 16 residues.

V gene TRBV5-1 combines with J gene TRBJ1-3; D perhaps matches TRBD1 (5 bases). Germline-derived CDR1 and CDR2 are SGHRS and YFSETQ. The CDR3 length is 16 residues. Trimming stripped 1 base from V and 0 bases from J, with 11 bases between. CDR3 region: CASSLLQAGSGNTIYF. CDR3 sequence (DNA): TGCGCCAGCAGCTTGTTACAGGCAGGCTCTGGAAACACCATATATTTT.

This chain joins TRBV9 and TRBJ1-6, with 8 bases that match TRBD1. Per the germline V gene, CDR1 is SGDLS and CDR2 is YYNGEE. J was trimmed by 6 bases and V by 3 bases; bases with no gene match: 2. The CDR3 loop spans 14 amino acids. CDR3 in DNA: TGTGCCAGCAGCGAGACAGGGGTTAATTCACCCCTCCACTTT. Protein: CASSETGVNSPLHF.

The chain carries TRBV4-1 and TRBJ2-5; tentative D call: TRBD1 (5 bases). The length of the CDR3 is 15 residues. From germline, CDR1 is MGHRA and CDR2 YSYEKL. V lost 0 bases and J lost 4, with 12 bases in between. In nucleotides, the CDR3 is TGCGCCAGCAGCCAAGACCAGGGTGTAGGAGAGACCCAGTACTTC. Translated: CASSQDQGVGETQYF.

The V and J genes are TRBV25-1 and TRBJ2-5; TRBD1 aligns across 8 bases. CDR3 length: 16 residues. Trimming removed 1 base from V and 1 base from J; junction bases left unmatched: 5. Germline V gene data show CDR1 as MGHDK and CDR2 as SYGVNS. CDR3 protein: CASSEFKGTGQETQYF. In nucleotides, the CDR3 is TGTGCCAGCAGTGAATTTAAGGGGACAGGCCAAGAGACCCAGTACTTC.

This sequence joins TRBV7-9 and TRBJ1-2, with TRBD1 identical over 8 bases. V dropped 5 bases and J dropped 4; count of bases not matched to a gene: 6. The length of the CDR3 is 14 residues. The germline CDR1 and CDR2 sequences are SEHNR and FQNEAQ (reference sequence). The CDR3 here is CASSPSTGAYGYTF. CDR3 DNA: TGTGCCAGCAGCCCATCGACAGGGGCCTATGGCTACACCTTC.

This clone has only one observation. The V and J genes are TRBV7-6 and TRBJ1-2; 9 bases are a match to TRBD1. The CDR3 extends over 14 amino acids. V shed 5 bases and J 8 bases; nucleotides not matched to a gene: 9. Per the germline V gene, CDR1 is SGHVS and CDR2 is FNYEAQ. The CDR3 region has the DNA TGTGCCAGCAGCACGACAGGGGGTGCTTACGGCTACACCTTC. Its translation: CASSTTGGAYGYTF.

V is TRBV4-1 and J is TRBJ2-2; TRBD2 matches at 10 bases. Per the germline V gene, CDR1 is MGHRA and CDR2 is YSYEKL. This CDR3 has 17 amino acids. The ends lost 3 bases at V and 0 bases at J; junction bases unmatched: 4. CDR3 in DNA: TGCGCCAGCAGCCAGGGTAGCGGGGGGCCGAACACCGGGGAGCTGTTTTTT. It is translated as CASSQGSGGPNTGELFF.

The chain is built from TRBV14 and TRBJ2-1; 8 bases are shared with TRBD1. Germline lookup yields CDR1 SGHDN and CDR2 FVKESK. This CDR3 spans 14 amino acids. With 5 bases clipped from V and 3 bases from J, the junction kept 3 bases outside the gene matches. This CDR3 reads CASSGQGLYNEQFF. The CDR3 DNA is TGTGCCAGCAGCGGACAGGGCCTCTACAATGAGCAGTTCTTC.

CDR3 DNA sequence: TGCGCCAGCAGCTTGTTTCGGACTAGCTGGGACAATGAGCAGTTCTTC. The encoded protein is CASSLFRTSWDNEQFF. The chain employs TRBV5-1 and TRBJ2-1, with 8 bases fitting TRBD2. With 1 base clipped from V and 5 bases from J, the junction kept 8 bases outside the gene matches. Germline V CDR1 and CDR2: SGHRS, YFSETQ. This CDR3 region has 16 residues.

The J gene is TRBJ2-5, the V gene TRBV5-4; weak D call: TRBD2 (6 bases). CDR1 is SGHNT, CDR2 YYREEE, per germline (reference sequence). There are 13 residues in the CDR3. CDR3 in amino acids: CATGVAGQETQYF. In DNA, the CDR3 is TGTGCTACGGGGGTGGCGGGCCAAGAGACCCAGTACTTC.

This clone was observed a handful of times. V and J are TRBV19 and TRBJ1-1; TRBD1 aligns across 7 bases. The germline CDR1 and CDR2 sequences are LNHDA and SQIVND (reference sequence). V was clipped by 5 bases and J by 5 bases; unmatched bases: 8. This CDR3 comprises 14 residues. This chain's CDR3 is CASSFRQGETEAFF. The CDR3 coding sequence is TGTGCCAGTAGTTTTCGACAGGGAGAGACTGAAGCTTTCTTT.

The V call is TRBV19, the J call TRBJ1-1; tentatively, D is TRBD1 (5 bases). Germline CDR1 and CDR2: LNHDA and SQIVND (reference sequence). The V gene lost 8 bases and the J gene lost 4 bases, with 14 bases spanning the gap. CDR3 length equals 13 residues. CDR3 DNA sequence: TGTGCCAGTGGGAATAGGGGATCCACTGAAGCTTTCTTT. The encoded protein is CASGNRGSTEAFF.

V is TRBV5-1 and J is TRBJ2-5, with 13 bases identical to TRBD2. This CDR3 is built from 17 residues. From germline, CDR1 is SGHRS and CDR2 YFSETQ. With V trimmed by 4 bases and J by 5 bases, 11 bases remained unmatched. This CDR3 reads CASSPVLAGGRWETQYF. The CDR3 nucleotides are TGCGCCAGCAGCCCAGTACTAGCGGGGGGGCGTTGGGAGACCCAGTACTTC.

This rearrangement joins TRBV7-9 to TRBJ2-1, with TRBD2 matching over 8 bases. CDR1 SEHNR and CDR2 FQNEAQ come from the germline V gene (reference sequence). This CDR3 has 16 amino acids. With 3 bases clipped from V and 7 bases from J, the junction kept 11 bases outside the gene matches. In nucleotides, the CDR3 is TGTGCCAGCAGCTTGGACTTTGGCGGGGGGTTGAATGAGCAGTTCTTC. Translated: CASSLDFGGGLNEQFF.

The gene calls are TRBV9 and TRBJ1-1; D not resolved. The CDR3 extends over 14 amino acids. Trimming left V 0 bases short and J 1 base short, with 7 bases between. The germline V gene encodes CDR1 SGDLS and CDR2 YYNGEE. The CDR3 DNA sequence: TGTGCCAGCAGCGTAGGCGAGGGGAACACTGAAGCTTTCTTT. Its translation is CASSVGEGNTEAFF.

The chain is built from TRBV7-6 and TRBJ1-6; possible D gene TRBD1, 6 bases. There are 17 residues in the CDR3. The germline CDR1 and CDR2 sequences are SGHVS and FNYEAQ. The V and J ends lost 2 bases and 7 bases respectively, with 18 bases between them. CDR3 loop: CASSLSFKGDGNSPLHF. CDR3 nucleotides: TGTGCCAGCAGCTTAAGCTTTAAGGGGGATGGGAATTCACCCCTCCACTTT.

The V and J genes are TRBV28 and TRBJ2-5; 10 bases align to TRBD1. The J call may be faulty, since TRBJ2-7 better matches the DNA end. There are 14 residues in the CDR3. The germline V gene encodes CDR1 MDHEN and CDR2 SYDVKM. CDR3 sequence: CASSLRTGGYEQYF. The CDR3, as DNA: TGTGCCAGCAGTCTCAGGACAGGGGGGTACGAGCAGTACTTC.

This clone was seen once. The chain's CDR3 is CASSSEGIGGYTF. Written as DNA, the CDR3 is TGCGCCAGCAGCAGTGAGGGAATTGGTGGCTACACCTTC. V usage is TRBV10-1 and J usage is TRBJ1-2; D remains ambiguous. Germline CDR1 and CDR2: WNHNN and SYGVQD (reference sequence). This CDR3 is built from 13 residues. Trimming stripped 6 bases from V and 7 bases from J, with 15 bases between.

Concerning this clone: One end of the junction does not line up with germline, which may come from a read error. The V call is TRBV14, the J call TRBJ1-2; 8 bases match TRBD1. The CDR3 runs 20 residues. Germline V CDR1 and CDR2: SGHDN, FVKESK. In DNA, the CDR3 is TGTACCAGCAGCCAGGGGTTAGATCCGGTTCCAGGGGGCTCCGGCTATGGCTACACCTTC. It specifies CTSSQGLDPVPGGSGYGYTF.

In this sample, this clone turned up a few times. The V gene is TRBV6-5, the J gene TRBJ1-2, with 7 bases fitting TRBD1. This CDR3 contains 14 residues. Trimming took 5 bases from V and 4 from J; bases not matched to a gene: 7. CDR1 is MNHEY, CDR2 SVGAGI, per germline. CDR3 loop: CASSAYRGGYGYTF. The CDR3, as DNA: TGTGCCAGCAGTGCCTACAGGGGAGGCTATGGCTACACCTTC.

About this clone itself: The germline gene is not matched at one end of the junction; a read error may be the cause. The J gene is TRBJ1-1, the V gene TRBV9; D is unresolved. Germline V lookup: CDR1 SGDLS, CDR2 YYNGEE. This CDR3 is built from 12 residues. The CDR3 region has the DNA TGTACCAGCAGCGTAGACGGGTTTGAAGCTTTCTTT. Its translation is CTSSVDGFEAFF.

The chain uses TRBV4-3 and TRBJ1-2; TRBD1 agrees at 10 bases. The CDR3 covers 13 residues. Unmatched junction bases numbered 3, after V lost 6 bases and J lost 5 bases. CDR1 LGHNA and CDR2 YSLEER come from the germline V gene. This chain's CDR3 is CASSRDRGYGYTF. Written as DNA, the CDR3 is TGCGCCAGCAGTCGGGACAGGGGATATGGCTACACCTTC.

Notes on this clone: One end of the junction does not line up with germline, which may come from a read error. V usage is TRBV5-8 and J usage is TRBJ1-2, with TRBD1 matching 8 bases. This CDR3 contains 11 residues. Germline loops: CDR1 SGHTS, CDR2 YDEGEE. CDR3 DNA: TGTGCCAGCAGCTTGGCCGGACAGGGATTATTC. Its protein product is CASSLAGQGLF.